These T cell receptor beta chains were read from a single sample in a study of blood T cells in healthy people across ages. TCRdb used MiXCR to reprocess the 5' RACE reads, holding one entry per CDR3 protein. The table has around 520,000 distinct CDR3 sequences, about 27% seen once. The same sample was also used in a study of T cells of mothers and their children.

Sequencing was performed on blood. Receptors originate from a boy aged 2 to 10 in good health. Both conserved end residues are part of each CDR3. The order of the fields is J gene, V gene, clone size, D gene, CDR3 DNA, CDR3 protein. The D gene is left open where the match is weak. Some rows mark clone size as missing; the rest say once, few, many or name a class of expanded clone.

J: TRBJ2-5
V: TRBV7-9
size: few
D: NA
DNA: TGTGCCAGCAGCTTAACCAACGATGAGACCCAGTACTTC
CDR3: CASSLTNDETQYF

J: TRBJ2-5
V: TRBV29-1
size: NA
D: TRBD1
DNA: TGCAGCGTGGGACAGGGGGAAGAGACCCAGTACTTC
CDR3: CSVGQGEETQYF

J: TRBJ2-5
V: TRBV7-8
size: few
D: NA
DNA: TGTGCCAGCAGCTTATATAACAGGCCCCAGTACTTC
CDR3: CASSLYNRPQYF

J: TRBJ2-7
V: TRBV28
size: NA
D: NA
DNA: TGTGCCAGCAGTTCATCTCAGGGAGGATACGAGCAGTACTTC
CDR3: CASSSSQGGYEQYF

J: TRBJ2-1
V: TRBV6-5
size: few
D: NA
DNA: TGTGCCAGCAGTTACTCGCTGGGGGGCATACTCTACAATGAGCAGTTCTTC
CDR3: CASSYSLGGILYNEQFF

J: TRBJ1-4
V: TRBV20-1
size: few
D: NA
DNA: TGCAGTGCTAAGACGGGGGGTCATGAAAAACTGTTTTTT
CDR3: CSAKTGGHEKLFF

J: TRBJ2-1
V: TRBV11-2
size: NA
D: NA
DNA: TGTGCCGGCAGCTTCGATAATGAGCAGTTCTTC
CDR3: CAGSFDNEQFF

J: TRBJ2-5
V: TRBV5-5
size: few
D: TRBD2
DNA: TGTGCCAGCAGCTCTCTTCGGGGGGGCAGGGAGACCCAGTACTTC
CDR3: CASSSLRGGRETQYF

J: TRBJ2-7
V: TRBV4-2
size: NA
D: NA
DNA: TGTGCCAGCAGCCATAGAGAGGGGGAGGGCTACGAGCAGTACTTC
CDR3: CASSHREGEGYEQYF

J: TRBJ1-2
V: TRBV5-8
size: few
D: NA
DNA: TGTGCCAGCACCGTCAGGGGCCTGTTTAACTATGGCTACACCTTC
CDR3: CASTVRGLFNYGYTF

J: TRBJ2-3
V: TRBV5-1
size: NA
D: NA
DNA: TGCGCCAGCAGCTTGAGCCAGGGACCAGATACGCAGTATTTT
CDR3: CASSLSQGPDTQYF

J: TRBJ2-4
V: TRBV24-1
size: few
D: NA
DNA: TGTGCCACCAGTGAGGGACATGTCTACTACTTC
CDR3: CATSEGHVYYF

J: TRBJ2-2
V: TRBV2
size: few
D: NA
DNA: TGTGCCAGCAGTCTCTTTGGGACTGGCGGGGAGCTGTTTTTT
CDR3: CASSLFGTGGELFF

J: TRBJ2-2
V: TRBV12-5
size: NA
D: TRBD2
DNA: TGTGCTAGTGGTTTCAAGCTAGCGGAGACGAACACCGGGGAGCTGTTTTTT
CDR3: CASGFKLAETNTGELFF

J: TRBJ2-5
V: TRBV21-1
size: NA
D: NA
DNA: TGTGCCAGCAGCTTAGGTAGCGGGCTGGGAGAGACCCAGTACTTC
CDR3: CASSLGSGLGETQYF

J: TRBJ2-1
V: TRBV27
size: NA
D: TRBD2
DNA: TGTGCCAGCAGTCGGGACTACCTATCCTCCTACAATGAGCAGTTCTTC
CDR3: CASSRDYLSSYNEQFF

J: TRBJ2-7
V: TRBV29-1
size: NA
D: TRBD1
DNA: TGCAGCGTCCGGGACAGAGTCTCCTACGAGCAGTACTTC
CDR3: CSVRDRVSYEQYF

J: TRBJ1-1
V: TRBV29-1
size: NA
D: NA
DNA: TGCAGCGTTGAAGCTCGTCGTGACACTGAAGCTTTCTTT
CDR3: CSVEARRDTEAFF

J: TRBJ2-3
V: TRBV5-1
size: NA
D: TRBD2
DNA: TGCGCCAGCAGCTTGGTGGTAGCGGGAGGGCCTGGAGATACGCAGTATTTT
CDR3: CASSLVVAGGPGDTQYF

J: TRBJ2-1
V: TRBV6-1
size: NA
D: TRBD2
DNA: TGTGCCACCTTCCGGGGGGACGGGGGGGTATACAATGAGCAGTTCTTC
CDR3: CATFRGDGGVYNEQFF

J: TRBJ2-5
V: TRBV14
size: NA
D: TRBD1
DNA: TGTGCCAGCAGCCAAGCAGGGGGAGAGACCCAGCACTTC
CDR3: CASSQAGGETQHF

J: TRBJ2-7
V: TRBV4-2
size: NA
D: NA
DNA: TGTGCCAGCAGCGAGACAAACCGCTACGAGCAGTACTTC
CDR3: CASSETNRYEQYF

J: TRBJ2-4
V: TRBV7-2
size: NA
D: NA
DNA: TGTGCCAGCAGCTTAGCCGGGCGAGTCAAAAACATTCAGTACTTC
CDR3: CASSLAGRVKNIQYF

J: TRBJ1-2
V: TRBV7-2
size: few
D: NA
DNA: TGTGCCAGCAGCTTAGGTGGGACGGTCTATGGCTACACCTTC
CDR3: CASSLGGTVYGYTF

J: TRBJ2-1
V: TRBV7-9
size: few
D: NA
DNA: TGTGCCAGCAGCCTGTCGTTTGGCCATGAGCAGTTCTTC
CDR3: CASSLSFGHEQFF

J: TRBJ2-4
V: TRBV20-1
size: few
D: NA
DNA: TGCAGTGCTAGAGGGGGGCTAGCCAAAAACATTCAGTACTTC
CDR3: CSARGGLAKNIQYF

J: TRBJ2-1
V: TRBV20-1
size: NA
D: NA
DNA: TGCAGTGCTGAAGGGGGGGTGTCCTACAATGAGCAGTTCTTC
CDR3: CSAEGGVSYNEQFF

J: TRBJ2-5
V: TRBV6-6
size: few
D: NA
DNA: TGTGCCAGCACCGCCCTCGAGCAGGGTTCAGCGGAGACCCAGTACTTC
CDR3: CASTALEQGSAETQYF

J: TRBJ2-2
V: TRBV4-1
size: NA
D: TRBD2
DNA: TGCGCCAGCAGCCGAAAGACCGGAGTAGCGGGGGACAACACCGGGGAGCTGTTTTTT
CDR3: CASSRKTGVAGDNTGELFF

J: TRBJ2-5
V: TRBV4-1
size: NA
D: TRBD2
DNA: TGCGCCAGCAGCCTACACGAAATAGCGGGGGGTAACCAAGAGACCCAGTACTTC
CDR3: CASSLHEIAGGNQETQYF

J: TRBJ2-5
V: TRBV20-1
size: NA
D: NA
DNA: TGCAGTGCTCAAGACGGGACTCACCAAGAGACCCAGTACTTC
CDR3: CSAQDGTHQETQYF

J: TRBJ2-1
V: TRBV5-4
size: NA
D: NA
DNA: TGTGCCAGCAGCTTCCTACAGGACACCTACAATGAGCAGTTCTTC
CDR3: CASSFLQDTYNEQFF

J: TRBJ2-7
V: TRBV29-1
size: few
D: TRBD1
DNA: TGCAGCGTTGGACAGGGGGTCTACGAGCAGTACTTC
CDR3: CSVGQGVYEQYF

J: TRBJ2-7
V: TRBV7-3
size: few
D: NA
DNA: TGTGCCAGCAGCTTAATGGAAGGTCTGTTGTACGAGCAGTACTTC
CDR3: CASSLMEGLLYEQYF

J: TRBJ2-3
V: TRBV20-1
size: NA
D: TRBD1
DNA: TGCAGTGCCCTAGACAGGGGGGATACGCAGTATTTT
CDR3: CSALDRGDTQYF

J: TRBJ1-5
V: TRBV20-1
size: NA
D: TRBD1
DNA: TGCAGTGTCGACAGGGAAGTAGGTCAGCCCCAGCATTTT
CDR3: CSVDREVGQPQHF

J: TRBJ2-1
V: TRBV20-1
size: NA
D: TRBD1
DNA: TGCAGTGCTAGTGCGGGACAGGGGTTCAATGAGCAGTTCTTC
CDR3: CSASAGQGFNEQFF

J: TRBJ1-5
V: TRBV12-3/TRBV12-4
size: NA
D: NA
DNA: TGTGCCAGCAGTGCCGGGACGCCGCATCAGCCCCAGCATTTT
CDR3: CASSAGTPHQPQHF

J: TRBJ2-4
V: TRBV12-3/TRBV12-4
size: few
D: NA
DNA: TGTGCCAGCAGTTACGACAAAAACATTCAGTACTTC
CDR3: CASSYDKNIQYF

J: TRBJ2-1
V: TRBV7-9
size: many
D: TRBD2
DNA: TGTGCCAGCAGCCAAGGACTAGCGGGGGGCAATGAGCAGTTCTTC
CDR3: CASSQGLAGGNEQFF